The 32 T cell receptor beta chains in this list originate from one sample, sequenced in a study of cytomegalovirus exposure and HLA in healthy donors. PCR amplification relied on 60 Vbeta primers (plus 13 Jbeta primers). Only in-frame clones appear in the TCRdb table, and some are missing; sequencing was by immunoSEQ multiplex PCR. The sample has about 160,000 clones; around four fifths are singletons. Sequenced sample: PBMCs. These receptors all come from a man in his late teens or twenties in good health and CMV-seronegative.

The rearrangement links TRBV10-3 to TRBJ2-7, with D tentatively TRBD1 (7 bases). The length of the CDR3 is 14 residues. Per germline, CDR1 ENHRY and CDR2 SYGVKD. Trimming took off 8 bases at V and 4 bases at J, with 18 bases between the two ends. Here the CDR3 reads CAIQRAGGAYEQYF. The CDR3 DNA reads TGTGCCATCCAGCGGGCAGGGGGAGCGTACGAGCAGTACTTC.

The chain employs TRBV7-9 and TRBJ1-2; D is unresolved. The CDR3 totals 12 residues. Per germline, CDR1 SEHNR and CDR2 FQNEAQ (reference sequence). V shed 4 bases and J shed 0 bases, with 3 bases lying between them. The CDR3 DNA sequence: TGTGCCAGCAGCTACACTAACTATGGCTACACCTTC. Its translation is CASSYTNYGYTF.

The chain carries TRBV28 and TRBJ2-7; 12 nucleotides match TRBD2. This CDR3 is built from 17 residues. From germline, CDR1 is MDHEN and CDR2 SYDVKM. V was clipped by 2 bases and J by 3 bases; unmatched bases: 8. The CDR3 region has the DNA TGTGCCAGCAGTTTAAACAGAGGACTAGCGGGGAACTACGAGCAGTACTTC. Translated, it gives CASSLNRGLAGNYEQYF.

This rearrangement joins TRBV10-3 to TRBJ2-7; weak D call: TRBD1 (6 bases). Germline CDR1 ENHRY, CDR2 SYGVKD. This CDR3 has 13 residues. Deletions cut 8 bases from V and 2 bases from J, with 13 bases between. The CDR3 region is CAIAAQGPYEQYF. CDR3 in DNA: TGTGCCATCGCTGCACAGGGTCCCTACGAGCAGTACTTC.

This clone was seen a single time. The CDR3 DNA sequence: TGTGCCAGCAGCTTGCCGCGCTTCGGGGAGCTGTTTTTT. This translates into CASSLPRFGELFF. The chain has TRBV5-5 and TRBJ2-2; D is uncertain. V was cut by 1 base and J by 7 bases, with 8 bases left in between. Germline lookup yields CDR1 SGHKS and CDR2 YYEKEE (reference sequence). This CDR3 has 13 residues. The full variable domain, with the rest looked up from reference TRBV5-5 and TRBJ2-2, is DAGVTQSPTHLIKTRGQQVTLRCSPISGHKSVSWYQQVLGQGPQFIFQYYEKEERGRGNFPDRFSARQFPNYSSELNVNALLLGDSALYLCASSLPRFGELFFGEGSRLTVL.

This chain joins TRBV7-8 and TRBJ1-5; 7 nucleotides agree with TRBD1. Losses at the gene ends were 5 bases for V and 2 bases for J; bases not matched to a gene: 6. CDR3 length equals 15 residues. Germline loops: CDR1 SGHVS, CDR2 FQNEAQ. CDR3 sequence: CASSIGTAGNQPQHF. In nucleotides, the CDR3 is TGTGCCAGCAGCATAGGGACAGCGGGCAATCAGCCCCAGCATTTT.

Worth noting for this clone: The same CDR3 is also encoded by other DNA sequences in this sample. The rearrangement joins TRBV6-6 to TRBJ2-7; 12 nucleotides agree with TRBD2. V was pared by 6 bases and J by 5 bases, with 8 bases of the junction left unmatched. The germline gives CDR1 MNHNY, CDR2 SVGAGI (reference sequence). The CDR3 is 15 residues long. The CDR3 region is CASSLLAGGPNEQYF. The CDR3 DNA sequence: TGTGCCAGCAGCCTTCTAGCGGGAGGGCCAAACGAGCAGTACTTC.

The chain carries TRBV10-3 and TRBJ1-5; TRBD1 might be the D (5 bases). The V end was cut by 2 bases, the J end by 2 bases, with 10 bases between. In germline, CDR1 is ENHRY, CDR2 SYGVKD. The CDR3 is 15 amino acids. CDR3 nucleotide sequence: TGTGCCATCAGTGAGCGCAGGGAGGGCAATCAGCCCCAGCATTTT. Protein sequence: CAISERREGNQPQHF.

The chain combines TRBV11-2 with TRBJ1-1; D might be TRBD1 (5 bases). Germline values: CDR1 SGHAT, CDR2 FQNNGV. The V gene lost 5 bases and the J gene lost 2 bases, with 12 bases spanning the gap. The CDR3 sequence is 14 residues long. The CDR3 DNA follows: TGTGCCAGCAGCGCCCGACAGTTCAACACTGAAGCTTTCTTT. Translated: CASSARQFNTEAFF.

This clone was found a few times. The rearrangement links TRBV10-3 to TRBJ2-7; D uncertain. The V and J ends lost 0 bases and 11 bases respectively, with 17 bases between them. Germline CDR1 ENHRY, CDR2 SYGVKD. The CDR3 consists of 14 residues. The CDR3 DNA reads TGTGCCATCAGTGAGTCCCAGCCGACACGGAATGAGTACTTC. Translated: CAISESQPTRNEYF.

V and J are TRBV28 and TRBJ1-5; D ambiguous. Between the trimmed V and J ends, which lost 5 bases and 4 bases, there was a span of 15 bases. The CDR3 sequence is 15 residues long. Germline CDR1 reads MDHEN; CDR2 reads SYDVKM. The CDR3, as DNA: TGTGCCAGCAGTATATCCCCGGCGGGGAATCAGCCCCAGCATTTT. It codes for CASSISPAGNQPQHF.

The V call is TRBV6-5, the J call TRBJ1-1, with D perhaps matching TRBD1 (5 bases). CDR1 is MNHEY, CDR2 SVGAGI, per germline. The V end was cut by 6 bases, the J end by 3 bases, with 14 bases between. The CDR3 totals 14 residues. CDR3 DNA: TGTGCCAGCAGCCCTCCGGGGGGGTACACTGAAGCTTTCTTT. This encodes CASSPPGGYTEAFF.

The chain links TRBV6-1 to TRBJ2-1; 11 nucleotides agree with TRBD2. The germline gives CDR1 MNHNS, CDR2 SASEGT. This CDR3 comprises 14 residues. Losses at the gene ends were 4 bases for V and 7 bases for J; bases not matched to a gene: 3. CDR3 loop: CASSVAGGLNEQFF. CDR3 nucleotides: TGTGCCAGCAGTGTAGCGGGGGGGCTGAATGAGCAGTTCTTC.

A few counts support this clone. V gene TRBV14 combines with J gene TRBJ1-6, with 7 bases matching TRBD1. The germline V gene has CDR1 SGHDN and CDR2 FVKESK. V was pared by 3 bases and J by 5 bases, with 1 base of the junction left unmatched. This CDR3 comprises 14 residues. The DNA for the CDR3 is TGTGCCAGCAGCCAGGGACAGAATAATTCACCCCTCCACTTT. Protein sequence: CASSQGQNNSPLHF. The full variable domain, completed using reference TRBV14 and TRBJ1-6, is EAGVTQFPSHSVIEKGQTVTLRCDPISGHDNLYWYRRVMGKEIKFLLHFVKESKQDESGMPNNRFLAERTGGTYSTLKVQPAELEDSGVYFCASSQGQNNSPLHFGNGTRLTVT.

The J gene is TRBJ2-1, the V gene TRBV15; 9 bases match TRBD2. CDR3 length: 16 residues. The V gene's germline CDR1 is LNHNV and CDR2 YYDKDF (reference sequence). The V segment lost 1 base and the J segment 5 bases; nucleotides outside the gene matches: 6. In DNA form, the CDR3 reads TGTGCCACCAGCAGAGTGCGGGGGGGGGTAAACAATGAGCAGTTCTTC. Its translation: CATSRVRGGVNNEQFF.

The V gene is TRBV5-8, the J gene TRBJ1-5; D possibly corresponds to TRBD1 (5 bases). CDR1 is SGHTS and CDR2 is YDEGEE in the germline V gene. The CDR3 totals 12 residues. V was cut by 0 bases and J by 15 bases, with 13 bases left in between. The CDR3 spells CASSLAVGRGHF. In nucleotides, the CDR3 is TGTGCCAGCAGCTTGGCCGTGGGGCGTGGGCATTTT.

This rearrangement joins TRBV2 to TRBJ2-5, with 7 nucleotides matching TRBD1. The germline V gene has CDR1 SNHLY and CDR2 FYNNEI. The V gene end was trimmed by 1 base and the J gene end by 0 bases; junction bases not matched to a gene: 5. This CDR3 region has 16 residues. CDR3 sequence reads: CASSEEGASYQETQYF. DNA for the CDR3: TGTGCCAGCAGTGAAGAGGGGGCCTCGTACCAAGAGACCCAGTACTTC.

V usage is TRBV2 and J usage is TRBJ1-4; TRBD1 aligns across 8 bases. The CDR3 length is 15 residues. Germline values: CDR1 SNHLY, CDR2 FYNNEI. With 4 bases clipped from V and 4 bases from J, the junction kept 5 bases outside the gene matches. The CDR3 DNA is TGTGCCAGCAGTGGGAGGGACAGGTTTAATGAAAAACTGTTTTTT. It encodes CASSGRDRFNEKLFF.

This rearrangement joins TRBV18 to TRBJ2-3, with TRBD1 matching over 7 bases. Germline V CDR1 and CDR2: KGHSH, LQKENI. The CDR3 has 16 amino acids. V lost 3 bases and J lost 2; bases outside the gene matches: 8. CDR3 sequence: CASSPSTGSITDTQYF. The CDR3 DNA is TGTGCCAGCTCACCGTCGACAGGGAGTATCACAGATACGCAGTATTTT.

This chain links TRBV5-4 with TRBJ1-2, with 7 bases identical to TRBD1. Trimming at V came to 6 bases and at J to 8 bases, leaving 10 bases not matched to a gene. The CDR3 spans 13 residues. Germline CDR1 SGHNT, CDR2 YYREEE (reference sequence). In nucleotides, the CDR3 is TGTGCCAGCAACTACGGAGGGGGCTTAGGCTACACCTTC. Translation: CASNYGGGLGYTF.

This sequence joins TRBV10-3 and TRBJ2-5, with 9 positions matching TRBD1. The J call is in doubt because the DNA end fits TRBJ2-7 better. This CDR3 spans 15 amino acids. Looked up from germline, CDR1 is ENHRY and CDR2 is SYGVKD. CDR3 in DNA: TGTGCCATCAGTGGATCCGGGACAGGGTCCTACGAGCAGTACTTC. Its protein is CAISGSGTGSYEQYF.

The CDR3 spells CASSLVWAYNEQFF. In nucleotides, the CDR3 is TGTGCCAGTAGTTTGGTGTGGGCGTACAATGAGCAGTTCTTC. J is TRBJ2-1 and V is TRBV19; D unresolved. The CDR3 runs to 14 residues. Germline loops: CDR1 LNHDA, CDR2 SQIVND (reference sequence). Deletions cut 5 bases from V and 4 bases from J, with 12 bases between.

This chain links TRBV2 with TRBJ2-7; D possibly corresponds to TRBD1 (5 bases). The V end was cut by 1 base, the J end by 2 bases, with 21 bases between. The CDR3 sequence is 18 residues long. Per the germline V gene, CDR1 is SNHLY and CDR2 is FYNNEI. DNA of the CDR3: TGTGCCAGCAGTGAAGTCACCCCTAGACAGCTAGGCGCCTACGAGCAGTACTTC. Translated, it gives CASSEVTPRQLGAYEQYF.

The chain combines TRBV4-3 with TRBJ2-7; the match to TRBD1 covers 10 bases. The ends lost 5 bases at V and 0 bases at J; junction bases unmatched: 4. The CDR3 is 15 residues long. From germline, CDR1 is LGHNA and CDR2 YSLEER. Here the CDR3 reads CASSEGTGDSYEQYF. CDR3 DNA sequence: TGCGCCAGCAGCGAAGGGACAGGGGACTCCTACGAGCAGTACTTC.

The CDR3 bases are TGTGCCAGCAGCTTAGGAGGGCACATCGGGGAGCTGTTTTTT. Translating gives CASSLGGHIGELFF. The chain carries TRBV5-6 and TRBJ2-2; a possible D gene is TRBD2 (6 bases). The V end lost 2 bases, the J end lost 7 bases, and 12 bases lay between the germline ends. CDR1 is SGHDT, CDR2 YYEEEE, per germline. This CDR3 has 14 residues. The full variable domain, completed using reference TRBV5-6 and TRBJ2-2, is DAGVTQSPTHLIKTRGQQVTLRCSPKSGHDTVSWYQQALGQGPQFIFQYYEEEERQRGNFPDRFSGHQFPNYSSELNVNALLLGDSALYLCASSLGGHIGELFFGEGSRLTVL.

V is TRBV6-5 and J is TRBJ1-2; weak D call: TRBD1 (6 bases). Germline V gives CDR1 MNHEY, CDR2 SVGAGI. Trimming cost V 5 bases and J 3 bases, with 10 bases left between them. The CDR3 sequence is 13 residues long. The CDR3 sequence is CASSRTDYYGYTF. The CDR3, as DNA: TGTGCCAGCAGTAGGACAGACTACTATGGCTACACCTTC.

This clone has only a few counts. The CDR3 DNA follows: TGTGCCAGCGGGAGTAATCCCCAGCATTTT. This codes for CASGSNPQHF. The chain carries TRBV9 and TRBJ1-5; D gene unclear. The germline V and J ends were trimmed by 7 bases and 10 bases, with 9 bases remaining between them. The CDR3 extends over 10 amino acids. Germline CDR1 SGDLS, CDR2 YYNGEE.

This clone occurred once. The CDR3 region has the DNA TGTGCCAGTAGTATTAGGAGCTCTGGGGCCAACGTCCTGACTTTC. It codes for CASSIRSSGANVLTF. J is TRBJ2-6 and V is TRBV19; D is uncertain. Germline CDR1 LNHDA, CDR2 SQIVND (reference sequence). This CDR3 has 15 residues. The ends were cut back, 3 bases at V and 0 bases at J, with 6 bases in the middle.

The chain combines TRBV4-1 with TRBJ2-3, with a tentative D call TRBD1 (5 bases). Germline loops: CDR1 MGHRA, CDR2 YSYEKL. V was shortened by 4 bases and J by 4 bases, with 15 bases between the two germline ends. This CDR3 is built from 15 residues. The CDR3 DNA sequence: TGCGCCAGCAGCCCAGAGTTTGGGGCGTCAGATACGCAGTATTTT. It translates to CASSPEFGASDTQYF.

The V gene is TRBV5-6, the J gene TRBJ2-7; 9 bases are shared with TRBD1. CDR3 length: 14 amino acids. J lost 5 bases, V lost 3 bases, and 6 bases had no gene match. CDR1 is SGHDT, CDR2 YYEEEE, per germline. This CDR3 reads CASSYTGGDDEQYF. The CDR3, as DNA: TGTGCCAGCAGCTATACAGGGGGCGACGACGAGCAGTACTTC. Using reference TRBV5-6 and TRBJ2-7 for the parts outside the CDR3, the full variable domain is DAGVTQSPTHLIKTRGQQVTLRCSPKSGHDTVSWYQQALGQGPQFIFQYYEEEERQRGNFPDRFSGHQFPNYSSELNVNALLLGDSALYLCASSYTGGDDEQYFGPGTRLTVT.

The V gene is TRBV5-4, the J gene TRBJ1-6; 9 bases match TRBD1. Germline CDR1 SGHNT, CDR2 YYREEE (reference sequence). There are 14 residues in the CDR3. V dropped 4 bases and J dropped 6; count of bases not matched to a gene: 2. The CDR3 reads CASSLQGANSPLHF. The CDR3 DNA reads as TGTGCCAGCAGCCTACAGGGGGCTAATTCACCCCTCCACTTT.

This clone turned up a few times. The chain couples TRBV11-2 to TRBJ2-7; 7 bases agree with TRBD1. The CDR3 has 15 residues. The germline CDR1 and CDR2 sequences are SGHAT and FQNNGV. Trimming at V came to 5 bases and at J to 2 bases, leaving 9 bases not matched to a gene. CDR3 sequence reads: CASSASTGIPYEQYF. The CDR3, as DNA: TGTGCCAGCAGCGCCTCGACAGGGATACCCTACGAGCAGTACTTC.